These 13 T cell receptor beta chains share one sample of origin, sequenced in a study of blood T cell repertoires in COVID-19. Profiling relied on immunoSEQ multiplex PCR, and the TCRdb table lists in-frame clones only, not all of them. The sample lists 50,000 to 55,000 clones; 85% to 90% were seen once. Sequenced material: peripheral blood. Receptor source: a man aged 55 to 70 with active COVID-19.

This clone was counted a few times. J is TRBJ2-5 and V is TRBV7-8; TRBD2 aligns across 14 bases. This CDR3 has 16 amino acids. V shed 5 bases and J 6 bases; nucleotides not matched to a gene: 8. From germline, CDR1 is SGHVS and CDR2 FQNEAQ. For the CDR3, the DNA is TGTGCCAGCAGCCCCTTGGGACTAGCGGGAGTACAGACCCAGTACTTC. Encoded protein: CASSPLGLAGVQTQYF.

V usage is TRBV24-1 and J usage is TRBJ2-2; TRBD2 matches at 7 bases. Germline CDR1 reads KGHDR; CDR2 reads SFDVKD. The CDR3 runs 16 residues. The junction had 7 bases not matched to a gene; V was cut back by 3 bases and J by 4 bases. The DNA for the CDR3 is TGTGCCACCAGTGATCCAAGACTAGCCGGCACCGGGGAGCTGTTTTTT. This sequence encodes CATSDPRLAGTGELFF.

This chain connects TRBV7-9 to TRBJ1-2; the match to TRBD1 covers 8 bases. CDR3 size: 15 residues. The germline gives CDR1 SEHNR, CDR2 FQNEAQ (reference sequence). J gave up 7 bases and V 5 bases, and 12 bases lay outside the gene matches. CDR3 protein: CASSQGQGRVAGYTF. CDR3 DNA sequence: TGTGCCAGCAGCCAAGGACAGGGCCGAGTAGCTGGCTACACCTTC.

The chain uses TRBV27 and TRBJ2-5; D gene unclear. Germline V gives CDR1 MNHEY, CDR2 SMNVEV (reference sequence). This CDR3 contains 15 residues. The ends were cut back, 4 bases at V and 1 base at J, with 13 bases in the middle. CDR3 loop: CASSSPGLTQETQYF. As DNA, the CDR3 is TGTGCCAGCAGTTCCCCAGGCCTGACCCAAGAGACCCAGTACTTC.

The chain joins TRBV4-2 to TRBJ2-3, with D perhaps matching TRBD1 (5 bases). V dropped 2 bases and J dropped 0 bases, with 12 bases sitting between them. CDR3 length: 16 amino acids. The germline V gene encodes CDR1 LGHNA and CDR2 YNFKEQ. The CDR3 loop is CASSQWGGTSTDTQYF. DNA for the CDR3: TGTGCCAGCAGCCAATGGGGCGGTACTAGCACAGATACGCAGTATTTT.

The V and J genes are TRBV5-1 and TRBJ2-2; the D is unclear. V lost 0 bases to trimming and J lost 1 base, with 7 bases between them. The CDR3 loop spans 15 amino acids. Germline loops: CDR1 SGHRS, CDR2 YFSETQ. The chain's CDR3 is CASSLGRLNTGELFF. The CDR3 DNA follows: TGCGCCAGCAGCTTGGGTCGGTTGAACACCGGGGAGCTGTTTTTT.

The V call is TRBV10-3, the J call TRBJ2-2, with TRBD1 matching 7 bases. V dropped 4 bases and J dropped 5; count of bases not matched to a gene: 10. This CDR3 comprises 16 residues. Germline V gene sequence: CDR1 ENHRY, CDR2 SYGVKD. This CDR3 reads CAISGRDSADTGELFF. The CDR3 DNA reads TGTGCCATCAGTGGCCGGGACAGCGCTGATACCGGGGAGCTGTTTTTT.

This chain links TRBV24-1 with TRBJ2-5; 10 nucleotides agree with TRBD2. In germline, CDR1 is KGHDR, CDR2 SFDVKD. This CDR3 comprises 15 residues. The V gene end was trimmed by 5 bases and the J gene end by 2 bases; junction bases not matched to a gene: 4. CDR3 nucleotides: TGTGCCACCAGTGGTACACTAGCGGGGCAAGAGACCCAGTACTTC. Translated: CATSGTLAGQETQYF.

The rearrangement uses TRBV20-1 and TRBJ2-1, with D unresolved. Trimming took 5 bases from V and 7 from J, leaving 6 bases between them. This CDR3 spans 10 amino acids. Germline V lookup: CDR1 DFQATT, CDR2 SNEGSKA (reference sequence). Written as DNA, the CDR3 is TGCAGTGCTGAAGCTAATGAGCAGTTCTTC. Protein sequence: CSAEANEQFF.

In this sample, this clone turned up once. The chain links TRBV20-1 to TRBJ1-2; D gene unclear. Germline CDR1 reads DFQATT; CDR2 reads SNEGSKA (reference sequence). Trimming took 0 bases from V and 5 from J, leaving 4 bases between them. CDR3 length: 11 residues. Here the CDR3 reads CSAREEYGYTF. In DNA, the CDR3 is TGCAGTGCTAGAGAGGAGTATGGCTACACCTTC.

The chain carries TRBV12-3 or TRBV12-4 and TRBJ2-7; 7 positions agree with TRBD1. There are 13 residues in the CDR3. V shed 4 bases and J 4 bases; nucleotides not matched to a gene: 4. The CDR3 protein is CASSSGQKYEQYF. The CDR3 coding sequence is TGTGCCAGCAGTTCGGGACAGAAATACGAGCAGTACTTC.

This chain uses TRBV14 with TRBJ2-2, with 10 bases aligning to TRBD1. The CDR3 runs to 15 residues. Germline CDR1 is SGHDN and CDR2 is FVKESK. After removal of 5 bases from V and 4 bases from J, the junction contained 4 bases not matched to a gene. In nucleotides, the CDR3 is TGTGCCAGCAGCTCCGGGACAGGGGTCACCGGGGAGCTGTTTTTT. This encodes CASSSGTGVTGELFF.

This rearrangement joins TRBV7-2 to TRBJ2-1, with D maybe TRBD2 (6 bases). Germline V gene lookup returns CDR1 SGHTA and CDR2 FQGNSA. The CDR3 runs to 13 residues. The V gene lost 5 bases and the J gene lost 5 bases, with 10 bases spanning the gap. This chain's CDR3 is CASSVWTNNEQFF. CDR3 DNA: TGTGCCAGCAGCGTCTGGACTAACAATGAGCAGTTCTTC.